The T cell receptor (beta chain) under discussion was sequenced for a study of PD-1 blockade in mismatch repair-deficient tumors (dated by TCRdb to about 2017). With respect to the entire study: Between September 2013 and 2016, the trial enrolled approximately 91 consecutive patients with roughly eleven types of mismatch repair-deficient cancer, all of whom had received prior treatment and were progressing. Tumor-associated T cell clones in the peripheral blood of patients responding to PD-1 blockade were tracked using deep sequencing of TCR CDR3 regions.

For every enrolled patient, mismatch repair deficiency was confirmed by either polymerase chain reaction or immunohistochemistry. TCR sequencing was carried out for three patients who responded to pembrolizumab therapy. Pembrolizumab PD-1 blockade was prospectively tested in advanced mismatch repair-deficient cancers, regardless of tissue of origin, in the phase II trial. Peripheral blood T cell samples were collected serially, before PD-1 blockade began and at several time points afterward. Blood sampling time points were reported as weeks after the first dose of pembrolizumab. In the case of this clone: The antigen it recognizes is unknown. Per-base qualities were not stored, and no clone one base away is much larger.

Study-wide conclusions, independent of this receptor: Clones residing in the tumor, which were often undetectable in blood before treatment, expanded quickly after pembrolizumab and then contracted, generally before radiologic responses.

Library prep was done by the immunoSEQ multiplex PCR assay. The table comes from immuneACCESS by way of TCRdb, which keeps in-frame sequences with V and J called. Part of the clones is missing from these tables; in studies checked, under half for an unresolved V gene and the rest for unknown reasons. The sample has about 63,000 clones on record, approximately 89% of them singletons. About 15% of the sample is held by the ten biggest clonotypes. CDR1 and CDR2 are read off the germline V gene as SGHVS and FQNEAQ. Spanning cysteine to phenylalanine, the CDR3 consists of 18 amino acids. The entry retains the CDR3 DNA only, 54 bases that are in frame from base 1. Trimming accounts for 1 base at V and 3 bases at J, while the number of junction bases matched to no gene is 14.

The source material was peripheral blood, sampled 52 weeks after starting pembrolizumab. The rearranged chain carries TRBV7-8 and TRBJ1-2; 7 nucleotides in the junction match TRBD1. The origin of this receptor is an adult with mismatch repair-deficient cancer. The bases read TGTGCCAGCAGCTTAGTGGGATTGAGAGGAGACAGGGACTATGGCTACACCTTC. The translation is CASSLVGLRGDRDYGYTF.